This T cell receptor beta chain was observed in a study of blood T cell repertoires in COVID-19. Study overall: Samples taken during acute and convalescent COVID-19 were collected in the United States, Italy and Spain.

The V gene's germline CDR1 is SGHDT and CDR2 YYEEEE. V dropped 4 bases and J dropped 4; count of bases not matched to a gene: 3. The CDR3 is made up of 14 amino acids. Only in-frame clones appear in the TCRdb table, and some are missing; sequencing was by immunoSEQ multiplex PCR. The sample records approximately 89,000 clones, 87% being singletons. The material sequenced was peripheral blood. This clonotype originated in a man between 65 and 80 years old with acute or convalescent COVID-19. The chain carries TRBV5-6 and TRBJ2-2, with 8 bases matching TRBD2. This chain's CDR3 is CASSGGGTTGELFF. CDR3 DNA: TGTGCCAGCAGCGGCGGGGGGACCACCGGGGAGCTGTTTTTT. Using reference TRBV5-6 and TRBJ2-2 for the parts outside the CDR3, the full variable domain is DAGVTQSPTHLIKTRGQQVTLRCSPKSGHDTVSWYQQALGQGPQFIFQYYEEEERQRGNFPDRFSGHQFPNYSSELNVNALLLGDSALYLCASSGGGTTGELFFGEGSRLTVL.